The rows below give T cell receptor beta chains drawn from one sample of a study of blood T cell repertoires in COVID-19. Measured with immunoSEQ multiplex PCR; TCRdb has only the in-frame clones, and not every one. The sample has around 60,000 clones, over 90% seen once. The sample consisted of peripheral blood. The receptors stem from a man over 45 with active COVID-19. CDR3s include the opening cysteine and the closing phenylalanine or tryptophan. D genes are given only for firm matches. Not every row has a clone size; where given, it reads once, few, many or a size class.

d_gene	v_gene	j_gene	abundance	CDR3aa	CDR3nt
.	TRBV5-4	TRBJ1-6	.	CASSSGGDRGNSPLHF	TGTGCCAGCAGCTCGGGCGGTGACCGGGGTAATTCACCCCTCCACTTT
.	TRBV6-5	TRBJ2-5	.	CASLEQGGETQYF	TGTGCCAGCTTGGAGCAGGGGGGAGAGACCCAGTACTTC
.	TRBV18	TRBJ2-3	.	CASSPVRGYSTDTQYF	TGTGCCAGCTCACCAGTCCGGGGTTACAGCACAGATACGCAGTATTTT
.	TRBV29-1	TRBJ1-4	.	CSVALGTNEKLFF	TGCAGCGTTGCTTTGGGCACTAATGAAAAACTGTTTTTT
TRBD1	TRBV6-2/TRBV6-3	TRBJ1-1	.	CASSSGQANTEAFF	TGTGCCAGCAGTTCCGGACAGGCGAACACTGAAGCTTTCTTT
.	TRBV18	TRBJ1-1	once	CASSPQTAVTEAFF	TGTGCCAGCTCACCCCAGACAGCAGTCACTGAAGCTTTCTTT
.	TRBV28	TRBJ2-7	.	CASSLFEGLFVQYF	TGTGCCAGCAGTTTGTTTGAGGGCCTCTTCGTGCAGTACTTC
TRBD2	TRBV9	TRBJ2-3	.	CASSVSAGDPDTQYF	TGTGCCAGCAGCGTAAGTGCGGGAGACCCAGATACGCAGTATTTT
.	TRBV28	TRBJ1-6	.	CASMASGGDNSPLHF	TGTGCCAGCATGGCCTCTGGGGGCGATAATTCACCCCTCCACTTT
TRBD1	TRBV27	TRBJ2-1	once	CASSRPNRGEQFF	TGTGCCAGCAGTCGCCCTAACAGGGGCGAGCAGTTCTTC
.	TRBV21-1	TRBJ2-2	.	CASSKRPGYTGELFF	TGTGCCAGCAGCAAACGGCCAGGGTACACCGGGGAGCTGTTTTTT
.	TRBV2	TRBJ2-7	once	CASSVFTGVSGHEQYF	TGTGCCAGCAGTGTTTTCACGGGGGTTTCGGGGCACGAGCAGTACTTC
.	TRBV6-5	TRBJ2-1	.	CASSSSMGYNEQFF	TGTGCCAGCAGTTCTAGCATGGGGTACAATGAGCAGTTCTTC
.	TRBV5-6	TRBJ2-1	once	CASSLGGREFF	TGTGCCAGCAGCTTGGGTGGGCGGGAGTTCTTC
TRBD1	TRBV3-1/TRBV3-2	TRBJ1-4	.	CASRSGGGGNEKLFF	TGTGCCAGCAGATCAGGGGGCGGGGGAAACGAAAAACTGTTTTTT
.	TRBV30	TRBJ2-5	.	CAWSGRALQETQYF	TGTGCCTGGAGTGGCAGGGCATTACAAGAGACCCAGTACTTC
.	TRBV28	TRBJ1-5	.	CASSFPTLSNQPQHF	TGTGCCAGCAGTTTTCCGACACTTAGCAATCAGCCCCAGCATTTT
TRBD2	TRBV4-3	TRBJ2-3	once	CASSLRLAGTSTDTQYF	TGCGCCAGCAGCCTTAGACTAGCGGGGACCAGCACAGATACGCAGTATTTT
.	TRBV28	TRBJ2-2	.	CASSPYTGELFF	TGTGCCAGCAGCCCTTACACCGGGGAGCTGTTTTTT
.	TRBV28	TRBJ2-7	.	CASRETGKVIYEQYF	TGTGCCAGTCGAGAAACGGGGAAGGTAATCTACGAGCAGTACTTC
TRBD2	TRBV4-3	TRBJ2-1	once	CASSQVSLGRGYNEQFF	TGCGCCAGCAGCCAAGTCAGCCTCGGGAGGGGCTACAATGAGCAGTTCTTC
.	TRBV28	TRBJ1-5	.	CASSMGRNQPQHF	TGTGCCAGCAGTATGGGGCGTAATCAGCCCCAGCATTTT
TRBD1	TRBV19	TRBJ1-5	.	CASSILQGSRVNQPQHF	TGTGCCAGTAGTATCTTACAGGGGTCACGGGTGAATCAGCCCCAGCATTTT
TRBD2	TRBV7-9	TRBJ2-3	.	CASSTLAGGPGDTQYF	TGTGCCAGCAGTACACTAGCGGGAGGGCCAGGGGATACGCAGTATTTT
.	TRBV20-1	TRBJ2-7	.	CSARAAYEQYF	TGCAGTGCCAGGGCTGCCTACGAGCAGTACTTC
.	TRBV12-3/TRBV12-4	TRBJ2-7	.	CASSMLQGYEQYF	TGTGCCAGCAGTATGCTACAGGGATACGAGCAGTACTTC
.	TRBV6-5	TRBJ1-1	.	CASSPGGENTEAFF	TGTGCCAGCAGCCCCGGGGGAGAGAACACTGAAGCTTTCTTT
TRBD1	TRBV29-1	TRBJ2-5	.	CSVEGHRGETQYF	TGCAGCGTTGAAGGTCACAGGGGAGAGACCCAGTACTTC
TRBD1	TRBV15	TRBJ1-6	once	CATSRAGQGGSPLHF	TGTGCCACCAGCAGGGCCGGACAGGGCGGTTCACCCCTCCACTTT
TRBD1	TRBV19	TRBJ2-7	once	CASSTWAGQGKSYEQYF	TGTGCCAGTAGTACATGGGCAGGACAGGGGAAATCCTACGAGCAGTACTTC
.	TRBV3-1/TRBV3-2	TRBJ1-2	once	CASSQSLTLINYGYTF	TGTGCCAGCAGCCAAAGTTTAACTCTTATTAACTATGGCTACACCTTC
TRBD2	TRBV10-1	TRBJ2-5	.	CASILALAGAGLQETQYF	TGCGCCAGCATCCTCGCCCTAGCGGGAGCTGGACTCCAAGAGACCCAGTACTTC
.	TRBV6-2/TRBV6-3	TRBJ1-4	.	CASNPAGGVGEKLFF	TGTGCCAGCAACCCAGCGGGGGGAGTCGGCGAAAAACTGTTTTTT
.	TRBV12-3/TRBV12-4	TRBJ2-7	.	CASSLAFGEQYF	TGTGCCAGCAGTTTAGCGTTCGGGGAGCAGTACTTC
.	TRBV6-2/TRBV6-3	TRBJ2-7	.	CASSYSMRLFEQYF	TGTGCCAGCAGTTACTCGATGCGGCTATTCGAGCAGTACTTC
TRBD2	TRBV7-9	TRBJ2-7	.	CASSYGTSETYEQYF	TGTGCCAGCAGCTACGGGACTAGCGAGACCTACGAGCAGTACTTC
.	TRBV12-5	TRBJ2-5	.	CASGLVGGSVETQYF	TGTGCTAGTGGTTTGGTAGGGGGTAGCGTGGAGACCCAGTACTTC
TRBD2	TRBV28	TRBJ2-3	.	CASSLGTSGDTDTQYF	TGTGCCAGCAGTTTGGGGACTAGCGGGGACACAGATACGCAGTATTTT
TRBD1	TRBV4-3	TRBJ2-7	medium-sized	CASSQETGPYEQYF	TGCGCCAGCAGCCAAGAGACAGGGCCCTACGAGCAGTACTTC
TRBD1	TRBV27	TRBJ2-7	.	CASSFSSGQALYEQYF	TGTGCCAGCAGTTTCTCCTCGGGACAGGCCCTCTACGAGCAGTACTTC
.	TRBV6-2/TRBV6-3	TRBJ1-1	few	CASSYGPGKSTEAFF	TGTGCCAGCAGTTACGGTCCAGGGAAGAGCACTGAAGCTTTCTTT
.	TRBV5-5	TRBJ2-1	.	CASSWGPGENEQFF	TGTGCCAGCAGCTGGGGTCCCGGGGAGAATGAGCAGTTCTTC
TRBD1	TRBV7-9	TRBJ1-6	few	CASSFGQDLSPLHF	TGTGCCAGCAGCTTCGGACAGGACCTTTCACCCCTCCACTTT
TRBD2	TRBV3-1/TRBV3-2	TRBJ2-2	.	CASSPRGGRKYTGELFF	TGTGCCAGCAGCCCCCGGGGGGGGAGGAAGTACACCGGGGAGCTGTTTTTT
.	TRBV6-6	TRBJ1-6	.	CASKEGVNSPLHF	TGTGCCAGCAAAGAGGGTGTAAATTCACCCCTCCACTTT
TRBD1	TRBV4-1	TRBJ1-2	.	CASSRLQGQGVYGYTF	TGCGCCAGCAGCCGTCTACAGGGACAGGGCGTCTATGGCTACACCTTC
.	TRBV7-6	TRBJ1-4	.	CASSRDNEKLFF	TGTGCCAGCAGCCGGGATAATGAAAAACTGTTTTTT
.	TRBV28	TRBJ1-2	.	CASSLRAGVGGYTF	TGTGCCAGCAGTTTAAGGGCAGGGGTGGGTGGCTACACCTTC
.	TRBV28	TRBJ1-6	.	CASSFGGTPGPLHF	TGTGCCAGCAGTTTCGGCGGGACCCCGGGACCCCTCCACTTT
TRBD1	TRBV5-4	TRBJ2-1	.	CASSLAGTGYNEQFF	TGTGCCAGCAGCTTGGCCGGGACAGGGTACAATGAGCAGTTCTTC
TRBD1	TRBV9	TRBJ1-2	.	CASSPRTGYGYTF	TGTGCCAGCAGCCCAAGGACAGGGTATGGCTACACCTTC
TRBD1	TRBV19	TRBJ2-2	.	CASSLGTGSRWELFF	TGTGCCAGTAGTTTGGGGACAGGGTCTCGTTGGGAGCTGTTTTTT
.	TRBV5-1	TRBJ2-3	.	CASSLVRREDTQYF	TGCGCCAGCAGCTTGGTTCGCCGCGAAGATACGCAGTATTTT
.	TRBV9	TRBJ2-3	.	CASSVVEGSQGSQYF	TGTGCCAGCAGCGTAGTTGAAGGTTCTCAGGGGTCGCAGTATTTT